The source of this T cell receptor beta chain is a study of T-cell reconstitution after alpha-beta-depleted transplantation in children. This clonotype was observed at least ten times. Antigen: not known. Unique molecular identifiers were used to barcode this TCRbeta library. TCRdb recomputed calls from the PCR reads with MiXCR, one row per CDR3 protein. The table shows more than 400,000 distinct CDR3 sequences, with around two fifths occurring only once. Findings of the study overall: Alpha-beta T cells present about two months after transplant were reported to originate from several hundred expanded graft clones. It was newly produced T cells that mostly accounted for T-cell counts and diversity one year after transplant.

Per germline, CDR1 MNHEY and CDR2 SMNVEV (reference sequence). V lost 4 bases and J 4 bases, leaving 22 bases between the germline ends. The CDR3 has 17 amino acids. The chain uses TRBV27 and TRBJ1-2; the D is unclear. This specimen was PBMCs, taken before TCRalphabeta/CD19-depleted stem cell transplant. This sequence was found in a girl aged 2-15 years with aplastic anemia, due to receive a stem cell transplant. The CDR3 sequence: CASSSGGEKANLYGYTF. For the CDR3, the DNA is TGTGCCAGCAGTTCGGGTGGTGAAAAGGCCAATCTCTATGGCTACACCTTC.